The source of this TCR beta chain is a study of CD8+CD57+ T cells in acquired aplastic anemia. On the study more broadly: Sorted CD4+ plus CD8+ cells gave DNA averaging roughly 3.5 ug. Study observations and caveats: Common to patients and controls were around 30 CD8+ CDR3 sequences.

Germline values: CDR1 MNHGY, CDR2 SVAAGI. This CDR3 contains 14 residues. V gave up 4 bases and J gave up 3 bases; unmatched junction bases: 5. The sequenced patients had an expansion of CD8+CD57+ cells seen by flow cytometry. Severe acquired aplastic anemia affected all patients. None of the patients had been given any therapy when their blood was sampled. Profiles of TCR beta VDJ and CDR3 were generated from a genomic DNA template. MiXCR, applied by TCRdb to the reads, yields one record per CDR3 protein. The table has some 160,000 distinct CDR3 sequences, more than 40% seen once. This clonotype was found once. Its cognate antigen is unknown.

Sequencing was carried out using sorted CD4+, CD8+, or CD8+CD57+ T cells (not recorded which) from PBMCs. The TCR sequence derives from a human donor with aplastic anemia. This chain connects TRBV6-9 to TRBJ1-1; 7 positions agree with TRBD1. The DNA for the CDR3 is TGTGCCAGCAGTTTCGCTGGGACAGACACTGAAGCTTTCTTT. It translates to CASSFAGTDTEAFF.